This T cell receptor (beta chain) originates from a study of OX40 agonist ivuxolimab in advanced cancers. The wider study: Of mixed ages from roughly 23 to 80 and averaging approximately 60 years, the group was around 78% male.

Overall study results and limits: In the expanded peripheral T cells, antigen specificity was never determined.

With V trimmed by 4 bases and J by 0 bases, 8 bases remained unmatched. There are 16 residues in the CDR3. The germline V gene has CDR1 SGHDT and CDR2 YYEEEE. Data came from immunoSEQ multiplex PCR; TCRdb stores just in-frame clones and leaves some out. Altogether tens of thousands of clones are present, about 90% being singletons, with the ten largest covering over 8%. Details on this clone: The antigen is unknown.

The V call is TRBV5-6, the J call TRBJ1-2, with 8 positions matching TRBD1. This TCR derives from an adult with an advanced solid tumor such as melanoma, head and neck, liver or kidney cancer. The material sequenced was CD4+ or CD8+ T cells sorted from blood, taken in a trial of the OX40 agonist ivuxolimab. The CDR3 DNA is TGTGCCAGCAGCATAAGGGACAGGTGGCCTAACTATGGCTACACCTTC. Protein: CASSIRDRWPNYGYTF.